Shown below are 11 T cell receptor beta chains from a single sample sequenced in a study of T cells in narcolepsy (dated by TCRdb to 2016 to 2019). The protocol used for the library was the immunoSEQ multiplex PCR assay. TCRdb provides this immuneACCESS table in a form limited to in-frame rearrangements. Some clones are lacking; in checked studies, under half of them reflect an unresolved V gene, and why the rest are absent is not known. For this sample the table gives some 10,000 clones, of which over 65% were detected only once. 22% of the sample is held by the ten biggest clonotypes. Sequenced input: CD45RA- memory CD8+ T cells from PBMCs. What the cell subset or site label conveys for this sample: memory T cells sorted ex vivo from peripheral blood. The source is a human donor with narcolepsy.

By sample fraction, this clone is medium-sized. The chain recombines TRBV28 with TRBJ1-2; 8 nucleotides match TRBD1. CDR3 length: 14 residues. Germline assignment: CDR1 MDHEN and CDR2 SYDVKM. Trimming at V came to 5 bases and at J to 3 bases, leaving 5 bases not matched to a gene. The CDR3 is CASSDGTGHYGYTF. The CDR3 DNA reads TGTGCCAGCAGTGACGGGACAGGACACTATGGCTACACCTTC.

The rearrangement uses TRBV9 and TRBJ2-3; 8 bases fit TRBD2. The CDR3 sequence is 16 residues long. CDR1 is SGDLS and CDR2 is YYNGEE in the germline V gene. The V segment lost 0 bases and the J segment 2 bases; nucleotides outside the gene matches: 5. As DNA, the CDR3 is TGTGCCAGCAGCGTAGGGACTAGCCCGGCCACAGATACGCAGTATTTT. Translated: CASSVGTSPATDTQYF. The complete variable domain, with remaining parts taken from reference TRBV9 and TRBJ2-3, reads DSGVTQTPKHLITATGQRVTLRCSPRSGDLSVYWYQQSLDQGLQFLIQYYNGEERAKGNILERFSAQQFPDLHSELNLSSLELGDSALYFCASSVGTSPATDTQYFGPGTRLTVL.

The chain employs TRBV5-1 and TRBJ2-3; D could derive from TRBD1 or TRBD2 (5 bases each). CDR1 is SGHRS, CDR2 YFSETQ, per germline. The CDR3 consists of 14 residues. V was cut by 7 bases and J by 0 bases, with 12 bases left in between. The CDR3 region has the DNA TGCGCCAGCTCTGGTTGGGGGAGCACAGATACGCAGTATTTT. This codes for CASSGWGSTDTQYF.

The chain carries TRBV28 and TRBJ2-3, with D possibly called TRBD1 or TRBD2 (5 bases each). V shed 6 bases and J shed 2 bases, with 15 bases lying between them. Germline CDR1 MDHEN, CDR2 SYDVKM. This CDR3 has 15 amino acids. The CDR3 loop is CASSSIGDPTDTQYF. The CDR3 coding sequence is TGTGCCAGCAGCTCCATTGGGGACCCCACAGATACGCAGTATTTT.

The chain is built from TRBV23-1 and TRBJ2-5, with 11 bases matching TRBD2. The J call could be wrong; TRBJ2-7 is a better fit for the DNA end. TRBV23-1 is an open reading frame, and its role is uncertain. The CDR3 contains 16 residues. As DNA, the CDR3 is TGCGCCAGCAGTCAATCCCGACTAGCGGGGCACTACGAGCAGTACTTC. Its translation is CASSQSRLAGHYEQYF.

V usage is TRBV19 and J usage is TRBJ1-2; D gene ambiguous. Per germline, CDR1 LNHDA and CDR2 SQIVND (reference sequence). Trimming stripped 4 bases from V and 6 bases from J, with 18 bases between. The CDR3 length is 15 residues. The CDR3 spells CASSTSGLWLDGYTF. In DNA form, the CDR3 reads TGTGCCAGTAGTACGTCCGGGCTGTGGTTGGATGGCTACACCTTC.

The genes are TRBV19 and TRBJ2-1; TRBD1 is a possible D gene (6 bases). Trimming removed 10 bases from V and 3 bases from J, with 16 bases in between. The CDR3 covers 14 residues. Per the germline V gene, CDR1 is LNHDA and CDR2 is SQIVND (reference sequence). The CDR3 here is CATTTGSDYNEQFF. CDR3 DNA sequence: TGTGCCACTACAACAGGGTCTGACTACAATGAGCAGTTCTTC.

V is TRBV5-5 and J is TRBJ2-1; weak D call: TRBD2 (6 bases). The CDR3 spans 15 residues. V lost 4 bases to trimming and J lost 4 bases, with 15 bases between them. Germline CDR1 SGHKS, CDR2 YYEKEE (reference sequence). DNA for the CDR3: TGTGCCAGCAGCCGGGGACGGACTACGTACAATGAGCAGTTCTTC. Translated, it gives CASSRGRTTYNEQFF. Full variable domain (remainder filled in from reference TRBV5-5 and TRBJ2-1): DAGVTQSPTHLIKTRGQQVTLRCSPISGHKSVSWYQQVLGQGPQFIFQYYEKEERGRGNFPDRFSARQFPNYSSELNVNALLLGDSALYLCASSRGRTTYNEQFFGPGTRLTVL.

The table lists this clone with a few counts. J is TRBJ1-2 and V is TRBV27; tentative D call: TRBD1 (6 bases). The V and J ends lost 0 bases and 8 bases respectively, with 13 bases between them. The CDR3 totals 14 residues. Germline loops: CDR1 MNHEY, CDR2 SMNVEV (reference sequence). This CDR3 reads CASSLSPGAQGYTF. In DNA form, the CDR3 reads TGTGCCAGCAGTTTATCGCCGGGGGCGCAGGGCTACACCTTC.

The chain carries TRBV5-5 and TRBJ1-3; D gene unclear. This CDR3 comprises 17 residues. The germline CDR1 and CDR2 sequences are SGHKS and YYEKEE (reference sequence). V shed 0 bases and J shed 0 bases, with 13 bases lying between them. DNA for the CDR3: TGTGCCAGCAGCTTGGACACACAGACGACCTCTGGAAACACCATATATTTT. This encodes CASSLDTQTTSGNTIYF.

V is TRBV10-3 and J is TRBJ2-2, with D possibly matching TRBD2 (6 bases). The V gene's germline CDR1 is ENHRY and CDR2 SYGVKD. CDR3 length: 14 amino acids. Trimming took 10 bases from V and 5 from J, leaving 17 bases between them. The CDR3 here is CASRAGEETGELFF. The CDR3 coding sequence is TGTGCCAGCAGGGCCGGGGAGGAGACCGGGGAGCTGTTTTTT.